One and the same sample provided the 20 T cell receptor beta chains below, sequenced in a study of shared clonotypes between healthy human individuals. Data came from immunoSEQ multiplex PCR; TCRdb stores just in-frame clones and leaves some out. This sample has millions of clones, with just under 95% found just once. Positive CCR7 selection of CD45RO-negative cells yielded the naive CD8 cells, and terminally differentiated effector memory CD45RA+ cells were excluded. Sample: naive CD8+ T cells sorted from blood. These receptors all come from a man younger than 35 in good health.

The chain carries TRBV2 and TRBJ2-3, with unresolved D. The CDR3 contains 16 residues. Trimming took off 1 base at V and 6 bases at J, with 17 bases between the two ends. CDR1 is SNHLY and CDR2 is FYNNEI in the germline V gene. As DNA, the CDR3 is TGTGCCAGCAGTGAAGTGGCTGACCTCAACTTCGATACGCAGTATTTT. This codes for CASSEVADLNFDTQYF.

This clone is a singleton in its sample. The chain links TRBV5-6 to TRBJ1-1; the D is unclear. The CDR3 is 14 amino acids. The germline gives CDR1 SGHDT, CDR2 YYEEEE. V lost 2 bases to trimming and J lost 1 base, with 9 bases between them. The CDR3, as DNA: TGTGCCAGCAGCTTAGGGATCGGGAACACTGAAGCTTTCTTT. Translation gives CASSLGIGNTEAFF.

The rearrangement links TRBV27 to TRBJ1-2; a possible D gene is TRBD1 (6 bases). The CDR3 runs 16 residues. V dropped 4 bases and J dropped 5 bases, with 20 bases sitting between them. Germline values: CDR1 MNHEY, CDR2 SMNVEV (reference sequence). CDR3 in DNA: TGTGCCAGCAGTTGGTCGGCAGGGGAATATCTTTATGGCTACACCTTC. Amino acid sequence: CASSWSAGEYLYGYTF.

The sample holds one count of this clone. The CDR3 sequence: CASSLGAAGVTYEQYF. CDR3 nucleotide sequence: TGTGCCAGCAGCTTGGGGGCAGCGGGAGTAACCTACGAGCAGTACTTC. This chain joins TRBV5-6 and TRBJ2-7, with 8 bases aligning to TRBD2. V lost 0 bases, J lost 2 bases, and 7 bases stayed unmatched. CDR1 SGHDT and CDR2 YYEEEE come from the germline V gene. The CDR3 has 16 residues.

As to this clone: The same CDR3 can be traced to other DNA sequences in this sample. V is TRBV27 and J is TRBJ2-7; D gene ambiguous. This CDR3 has 14 residues. Germline V lookup: CDR1 MNHEY, CDR2 SMNVEV (reference sequence). With 2 bases removed from V and 3 bases from J, the gap between germline ends came to 11 bases. The CDR3: CASSLRALSYEQYF. CDR3 DNA sequence: TGTGCCAGCAGTTTACGAGCCCTGAGCTACGAGCAGTACTTC.

This chain joins TRBV5-4 and TRBJ2-7; D not certain. This CDR3 is 13 amino acids long. V lost 0 bases to trimming and J lost 2 bases, with 6 bases between them. Germline V gene sequence: CDR1 SGHNT, CDR2 YYREEE (reference sequence). The CDR3 sequence is CASSLATAYEQYF. The CDR3 nucleotides are TGTGCCAGCAGCTTGGCCACAGCCTACGAGCAGTACTTC.

The chain links TRBV29-1 to TRBJ1-1; D not certain. The CDR3 is 14 residues long. V lost 4 bases and J lost 7, with 19 bases in between. The germline CDR1 and CDR2 sequences are SQVTM and ANQGSEA. This CDR3 reads CSVVWVSPWSEAFF. The CDR3 DNA is TGCAGCGTTGTCTGGGTGTCCCCGTGGAGTGAAGCTTTCTTT.

The chain has TRBV6-5 and TRBJ2-7; D might be TRBD1 (5 bases). Germline CDR1 MNHEY, CDR2 SVGAGI. The CDR3 length is 15 residues. Between the trimmed V and J ends, which lost 0 bases and 3 bases, there was a span of 12 bases. The CDR3 is CASSYSGPEGYEQYF. The CDR3 nucleotides are TGTGCCAGCAGTTACTCGGGGCCTGAAGGCTACGAGCAGTACTTC.

V gene TRBV5-6 combines with J gene TRBJ1-5, with a weak D call TRBD1 (6 bases). CDR3 length equals 15 residues. Germline V lookup: CDR1 SGHDT, CDR2 YYEEEE. Deletions cut 4 bases from V and 0 bases from J, with 11 bases between. The CDR3 sequence: CASSTWTDSNQPQHF. In DNA form, the CDR3 reads TGTGCCAGCAGCACATGGACAGATAGCAATCAGCCCCAGCATTTT.

The chain combines TRBV30 with TRBJ2-1; no reliable D call. The CDR3 runs 13 residues. The V and J ends lost 0 bases and 3 bases respectively, with 6 bases between them. CDR1 is GTSNPN, CDR2 SVGIG, per germline (reference sequence). CDR3 nucleotides: TGTGCCTGGAGTGTTATAGACTACAATGAGCAGTTCTTC. Translating gives CAWSVIDYNEQFF. The full variable domain, completed using reference TRBV30 and TRBJ2-1, is SQTIHQWPATLVQPVGSPLSLECTVEGTSNPNLYWYRQAAGRGLQLLFYSVGIGQISSEVPQNLSASRPQDRQFILSSKKLLLSDSGFYLCAWSVIDYNEQFFGPGTRLTVL.

This chain joins TRBV9 and TRBJ2-2; weak D call: TRBD2 (6 bases). The CDR3 is 17 amino acids. Germline loops: CDR1 SGDLS, CDR2 YYNGEE. V was trimmed by 0 bases and J by 0 bases, leaving 12 bases between them. In DNA form, the CDR3 reads TGTGCCAGCAGCGTAGCGGAGCGGGCGGCGAACACCGGGGAGCTGTTTTTT. Its translation: CASSVAERAANTGELFF. Full variable domain (missing parts from reference TRBV9 and TRBJ2-2): DSGVTQTPKHLITATGQRVTLRCSPRSGDLSVYWYQQSLDQGLQFLIQYYNGEERAKGNILERFSAQQFPDLHSELNLSSLELGDSALYFCASSVAERAANTGELFFGEGSRLTVL.

The V gene is TRBV19, the J gene TRBJ2-5; D may be TRBD1 (6 bases). V shed 4 bases and J shed 3 bases, with 9 bases lying between them. CDR1 LNHDA and CDR2 SQIVND come from the germline V gene (reference sequence). The CDR3 is made up of 13 amino acids. This chain's CDR3 is CASSTRTEETQYF. Here the CDR3 DNA reads TGTGCCAGTAGTACCAGGACAGAAGAGACCCAGTACTTC.

This clone has just one count. The V call is TRBV9, the J call TRBJ2-4; D possibly corresponds to TRBD2 (6 bases). The germline gives CDR1 SGDLS, CDR2 YYNGEE. Trimming removed 3 bases from V and 5 bases from J, with 12 bases in between. The CDR3 spans 14 residues. The CDR3 reads CASSAPWGENIQYF. In nucleotides, the CDR3 is TGTGCCAGCAGCGCCCCCTGGGGGGAAAACATTCAGTACTTC. The full variable domain, with the rest looked up from reference TRBV9 and TRBJ2-4, is DSGVTQTPKHLITATGQRVTLRCSPRSGDLSVYWYQQSLDQGLQFLIQYYNGEERAKGNILERFSAQQFPDLHSELNLSSLELGDSALYFCASSAPWGENIQYFGAGTRLSVL.

The chain uses TRBV4-1 and TRBJ2-3, with D perhaps assigned TRBD1 or TRBD2 (5 bases each). The CDR3 is 15 amino acids. Germline-derived CDR1 and CDR2 are MGHRA and YSYEKL. Trimming shortened V by 0 bases and J by 4 bases, and 11 bases separated the two germline ends. This chain's CDR3 is CASSQEGTRADTQYF. The CDR3 coding sequence is TGCGCCAGCAGCCAAGAGGGGACGCGTGCAGATACGCAGTATTTT.

The chain couples TRBV5-6 to TRBJ1-2; no clear D. Germline V gene data show CDR1 as SGHDT and CDR2 as YYEEEE. V gave up 2 bases and J gave up 3 bases, with 11 bases separating them. This CDR3 comprises 14 residues. CDR3 region: CASSFRGGDYGYTF. CDR3 nucleotide sequence: TGTGCCAGCAGCTTCCGGGGTGGGGACTATGGCTACACCTTC.

The rearrangement uses TRBV7-9 and TRBJ1-1; D is unclear. Deletions cut 1 base from V and 3 bases from J, with 9 bases between. Germline values: CDR1 SEHNR, CDR2 FQNEAQ (reference sequence). The CDR3 is 14 residues long. The CDR3 nucleotides read TGTGCCAGCAGCTTAGTCGCAGGTTACACTGAAGCTTTCTTT. This translates into CASSLVAGYTEAFF.

This chain joins TRBV15 and TRBJ2-7; tentative D call: TRBD2 (6 bases). The CDR3 has 13 amino acids. V dropped 4 bases and J dropped 4 bases, with 11 bases sitting between them. The V gene's germline CDR1 is LNHNV and CDR2 YYDKDF (reference sequence). The CDR3 protein is CATSNLRGYEQYF. CDR3 in DNA: TGTGCCACCAGCAATCTGCGGGGTTACGAGCAGTACTTC.

The chain has TRBV18 and TRBJ1-1; D call uncertain. The CDR3 runs 15 residues. Germline V CDR1 and CDR2: KGHSH, LQKENI. The germline V and J ends were trimmed by 0 bases and 3 bases, with 11 bases remaining between them. The CDR3 sequence is CASSPPGSPYTEAFF. CDR3 bases: TGTGCCAGCTCACCACCTGGCAGTCCTTACACTGAAGCTTTCTTT.

This clone has only one observation. V gene TRBV7-2 combines with J gene TRBJ2-7; 8 bases agree with TRBD1. V shed 1 base, J shed 3 bases, and the junction held 11 bases outside the gene matches. CDR1 is SGHTA and CDR2 is FQGNSA in the germline V gene. This CDR3 is 17 amino acids long. This chain's CDR3 is CASSLDASGQGLYEQYF. The DNA of the CDR3 is TGTGCCAGCAGCTTAGACGCGTCCGGACAGGGTCTCTACGAGCAGTACTTC. Filled out from reference TRBV7-2 and TRBJ2-7, the complete variable domain reads GAGVSQSPSNKVTEKGKDVELRCDPISGHTALYWYRQSLGQGLEFLIYFQGNSAPDKSGLPSDRFSAERTGGSVSTLTIQRTQQEDSAVYLCASSLDASGQGLYEQYFGPGTRLTVT.

This chain uses TRBV5-1 with TRBJ2-6; possibly TRBD1 for D (5 bases). V shed 2 bases and J shed 0 bases, with 12 bases lying between them. The CDR3 is 17 amino acids. In germline, CDR1 is SGHRS, CDR2 YFSETQ. CDR3 coding DNA: TGCGCCAGCAGCTTCGACAGCCTTCCCTCTGGGGCCAACGTCCTGACTTTC. Translating it yields CASSFDSLPSGANVLTF.